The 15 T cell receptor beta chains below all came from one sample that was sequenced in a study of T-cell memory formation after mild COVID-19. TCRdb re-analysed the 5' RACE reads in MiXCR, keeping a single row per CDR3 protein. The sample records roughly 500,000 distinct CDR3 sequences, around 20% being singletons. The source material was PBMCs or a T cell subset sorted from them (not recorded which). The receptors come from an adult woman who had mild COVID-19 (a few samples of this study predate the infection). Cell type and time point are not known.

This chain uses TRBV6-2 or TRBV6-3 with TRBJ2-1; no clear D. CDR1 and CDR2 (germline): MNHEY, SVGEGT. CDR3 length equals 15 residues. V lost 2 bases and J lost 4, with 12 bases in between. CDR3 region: CASSYEAILYNEQFF. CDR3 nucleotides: TGTGCCAGCAGTTACGAGGCGATCCTGTACAATGAGCAGTTCTTC.

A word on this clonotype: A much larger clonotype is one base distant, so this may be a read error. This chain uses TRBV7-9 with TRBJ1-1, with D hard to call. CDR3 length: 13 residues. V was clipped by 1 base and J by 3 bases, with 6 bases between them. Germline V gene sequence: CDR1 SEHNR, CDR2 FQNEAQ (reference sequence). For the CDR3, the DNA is TGTGCCAGCAGCTTAGACATGGACACTGAAGCTTTCTTT. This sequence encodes CASSLDMDTEAFF.

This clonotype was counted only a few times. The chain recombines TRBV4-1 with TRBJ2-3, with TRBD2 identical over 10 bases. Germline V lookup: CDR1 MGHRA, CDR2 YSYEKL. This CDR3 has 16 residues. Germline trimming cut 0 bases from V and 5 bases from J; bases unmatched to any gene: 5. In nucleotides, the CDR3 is TGCGCCAGCAGCCAAGAGAAGGCTAGCGGGGGAGATACGCAGTATTTT. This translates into CASSQEKASGGDTQYF.

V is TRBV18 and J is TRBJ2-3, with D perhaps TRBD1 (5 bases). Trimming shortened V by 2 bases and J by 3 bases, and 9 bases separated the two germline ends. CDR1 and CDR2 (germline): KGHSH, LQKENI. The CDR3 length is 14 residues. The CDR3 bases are TGTGCCAGCTCACCAAGTGCAGGGACAGATACGCAGTATTTT. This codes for CASSPSAGTDTQYF.

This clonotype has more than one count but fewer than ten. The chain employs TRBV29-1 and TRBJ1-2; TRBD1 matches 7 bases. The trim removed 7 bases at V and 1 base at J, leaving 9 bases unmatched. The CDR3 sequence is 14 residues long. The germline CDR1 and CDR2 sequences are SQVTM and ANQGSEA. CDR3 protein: CSAGQAGLNYGYTF. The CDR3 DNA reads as TGCAGCGCTGGACAGGCGGGCCTTAACTATGGCTACACCTTC.

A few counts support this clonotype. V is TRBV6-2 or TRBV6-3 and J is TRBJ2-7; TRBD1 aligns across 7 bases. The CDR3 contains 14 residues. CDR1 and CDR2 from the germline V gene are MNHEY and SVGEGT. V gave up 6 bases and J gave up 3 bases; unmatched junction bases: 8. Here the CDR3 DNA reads TGTGCCAGCAGAGCCAACAGGGGCAGCTACGAGCAGTACTTC. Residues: CASRANRGSYEQYF.

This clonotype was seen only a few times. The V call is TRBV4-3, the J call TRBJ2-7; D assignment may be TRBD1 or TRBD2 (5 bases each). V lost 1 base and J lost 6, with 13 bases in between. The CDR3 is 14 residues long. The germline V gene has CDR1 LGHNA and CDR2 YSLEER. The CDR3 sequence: CASSQVGAGREQYF. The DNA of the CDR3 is TGCGCCAGCAGCCAAGTCGGGGCAGGTCGCGAGCAGTACTTC.

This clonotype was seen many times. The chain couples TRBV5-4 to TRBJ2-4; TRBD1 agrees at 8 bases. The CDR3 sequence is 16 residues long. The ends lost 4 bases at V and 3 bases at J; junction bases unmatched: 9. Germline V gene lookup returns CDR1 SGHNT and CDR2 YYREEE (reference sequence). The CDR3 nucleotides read TGTGCCAGCAGCCGGACGACAGGGGATGTCAAAAACATTCAGTACTTC. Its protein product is CASSRTTGDVKNIQYF. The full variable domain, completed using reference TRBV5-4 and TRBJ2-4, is ETGVTQSPTHLIKTRGQQVTLRCSSQSGHNTVSWYQQALGQGPQFIFQYYREEENGRGNFPPRFSGLQFPNYSSELNVNALELDDSALYLCASSRTTGDVKNIQYFGAGTRLSVL.

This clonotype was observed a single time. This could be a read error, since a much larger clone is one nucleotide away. CDR3 coding DNA: TGTGCCAGCAGCGTAGTGGGGACCGGGGAGCTGTTTTTT. This sequence encodes CASSVVGTGELFF. The V gene is TRBV9, the J gene TRBJ2-2; D gene unclear. This CDR3 is 13 amino acids long. CDR1 and CDR2 (germline): SGDLS, YYNGEE. V lost 0 bases and J 5 bases, leaving 5 bases between the germline ends.

The CDR3, as DNA: TGTGCCAGCAGCAACGGGATAGTGCTCGACTATGGCTACACCTTC. Protein sequence: CASSNGIVLDYGYTF. The chain links TRBV7-9 to TRBJ1-2; unclear D gene. Germline loops: CDR1 SEHNR, CDR2 FQNEAQ (reference sequence). The V and J ends lost 5 bases and 3 bases respectively, with 16 bases between them. CDR3 length: 15 residues.

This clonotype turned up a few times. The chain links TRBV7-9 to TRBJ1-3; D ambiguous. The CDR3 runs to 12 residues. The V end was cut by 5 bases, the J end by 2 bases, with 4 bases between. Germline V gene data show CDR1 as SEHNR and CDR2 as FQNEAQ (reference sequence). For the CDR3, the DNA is TGTGCCAGCAGCCGACCTGGAAACACCATATATTTT. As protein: CASSRPGNTIYF. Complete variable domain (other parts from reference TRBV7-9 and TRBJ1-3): DTGVSQNPRHKITKRGQNVTFRCDPISEHNRLYWYRQTLGQGPEFLTYFQNEAQLEKSRLLSDRFSAERPKGSFSTLEIQRTEQGDSAMYLCASSRPGNTIYFGEGSWLTVV.

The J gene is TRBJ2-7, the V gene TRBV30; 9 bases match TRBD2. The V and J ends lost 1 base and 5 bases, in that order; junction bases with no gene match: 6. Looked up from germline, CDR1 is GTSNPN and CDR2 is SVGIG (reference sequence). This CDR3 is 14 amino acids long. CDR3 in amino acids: CAWSASGRRNEQYF. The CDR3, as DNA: TGTGCCTGGAGTGCAAGCGGGAGGAGAAACGAGCAGTACTTC.

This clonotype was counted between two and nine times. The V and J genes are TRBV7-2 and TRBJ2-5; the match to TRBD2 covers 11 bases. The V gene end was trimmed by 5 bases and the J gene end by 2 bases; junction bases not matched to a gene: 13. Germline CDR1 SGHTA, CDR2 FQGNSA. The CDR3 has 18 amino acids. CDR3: CASSPPGPLAGGQETQYF. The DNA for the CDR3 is TGTGCCAGCAGCCCCCCCGGGCCCCTAGCGGGAGGACAAGAGACCCAGTACTTC.

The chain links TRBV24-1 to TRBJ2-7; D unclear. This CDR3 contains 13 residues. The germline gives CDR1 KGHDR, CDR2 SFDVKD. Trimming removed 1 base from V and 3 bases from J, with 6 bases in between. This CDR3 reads CATSDFNGYEQYF. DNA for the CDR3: TGTGCCACCAGTGATTTCAACGGCTACGAGCAGTACTTC.

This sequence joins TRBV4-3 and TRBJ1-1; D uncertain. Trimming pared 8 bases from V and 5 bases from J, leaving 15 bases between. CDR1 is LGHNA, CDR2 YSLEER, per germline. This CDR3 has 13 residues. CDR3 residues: CASSRGVETEAFF. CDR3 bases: TGCGCCAGCTCACGGGGAGTTGAAACTGAAGCTTTCTTT.